This T cell receptor (beta chain) derives from a study of blood T cell repertoires in COVID-19. Germline V lookup: CDR1 LNHNV, CDR2 YYDKDF (reference sequence). The CDR3 sequence is 12 residues long. V lost 4 bases, J lost 6 bases, and 6 bases lay in between. Here immunoSEQ multiplex PCR was the method, and the copy in TCRdb shows in-frame clones only, minus some. The sample shows about 320,000 clones, roughly 86% of them seen only once. Sequencing was done on a sample of PBMCs or T cells enriched from blood (not recorded which). The V gene is TRBV15, the J gene TRBJ1-4; no definite D call. This clonotype was sampled from a woman aged 18-29 years who had recovered from COVID-19. CDR3 sequence (DNA): TGTGCCACCAGCATAGTCTATGAAAAACTGTTTTTT. Translation: CATSIVYEKLFF.